Sequencing of this T cell receptor (beta chain) was carried out in a study of circulating CD8 cells and anti-PD-1 response in melanoma. About the research overall: Complete or partial response defined responders; stable or progressive disease, non-responders. Overall study results and limits: At M1, fewer than 7.5% of TRB clonotypes appeared in multiple subsets. Tumor reactivity was tested by peptide assays on expanded sorted subsets. Previously treated and treatment-naive patients were pooled together.

The QIAseq Immune Repertoire TCR panel built the libraries from roughly 16 ng of total RNA. One entry per CDR3 protein results from TCRdb running MiXCR on the reads. The sample shows about 400 distinct CDR3 sequences, 11% of them seen only once. After removal of 2 bases from V and 0 bases from J, the junction contained 6 bases not matched to a gene. Germline assignment: CDR1 MNHEY and CDR2 SMNVEV (reference sequence). The CDR3 runs 16 residues. This clonotype is classed as large. Antigen unknown. Sorting of live CD3+CD8+TCRalphabeta+ cells by PD-1 and/or TIGIT gave four subsets. The sample here was CD8+ T cells from PBMCs, taken at baseline or after one month of anti-PD-1 therapy (not recorded which). This sequence was found in a human donor with melanoma. The J gene is TRBJ2-7, the V gene TRBV27, with 8 bases lining up with TRBD1. CDR3 loop: CASSLDGQGASYEQYF. The CDR3 bases are TGTGCCAGCAGTTTAGATGGACAGGGCGCCTCCTACGAGCAGTACTTC.